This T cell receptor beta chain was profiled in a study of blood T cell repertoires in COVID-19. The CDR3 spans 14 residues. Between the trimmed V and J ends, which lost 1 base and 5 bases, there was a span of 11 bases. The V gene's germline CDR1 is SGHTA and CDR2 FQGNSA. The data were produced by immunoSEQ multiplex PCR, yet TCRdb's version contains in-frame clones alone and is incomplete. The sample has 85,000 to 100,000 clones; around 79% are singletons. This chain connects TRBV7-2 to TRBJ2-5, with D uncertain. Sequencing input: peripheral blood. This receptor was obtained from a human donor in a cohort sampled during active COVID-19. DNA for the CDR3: TGTGCCAGCAGCTTAGTCGCCAACGCGGAGACCCAGTACTTC. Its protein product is CASSLVANAETQYF.